Listed below are T cell receptor beta chains from one sample, sequenced in a study of human T cells and chemical hapten exposure. TCRdb analysed the RACE reads with MiXCR anew, one entry per CDR3 protein. The table records some 250,000 distinct CDR3 sequences, 7.7% of them present only once. The input for sequencing was whole blood, taken in connection with sensitization to the hapten diphenylcyclopropenone (DPC). The receptor source for this set is a man between 18 and 29 years old with alopecia areata. Some clones in this sample may be carry-over from other donors' samples. Both conserved end residues are trimmed from each CDR3.

J gene: TRBJ1-2
V gene: TRBV5-1
CDR3 protein: ASSTGWGDLHGYT

J gene: TRBJ2-5
V gene: TRBV12-3/TRBV12-4
CDR3 protein: ASSLARALETQY

J gene: TRBJ2-5
V gene: TRBV5-1
CDR3 protein: ASSAEGQRRETQY

J gene: TRBJ2-1
V gene: TRBV11-2
CDR3 protein: ASSLSGTGV

J gene: TRBJ2-2
V gene: TRBV3-1
CDR3 protein: ASSPENTGELF

J gene: TRBJ2-7
V gene: TRBV5-1
CDR3 protein: ASSLGPDPSGEQY

J gene: TRBJ2-3
V gene: TRBV2
CDR3 protein: ASSVLAVDTQY

J gene: TRBJ2-7
V gene: TRBV27
CDR3 protein: ASSSGPPGRYEQY

J gene: TRBJ2-2
V gene: TRBV5-5
CDR3 protein: ASSLFQGQGVPGELF

J gene: TRBJ1-6
V gene: TRBV11-2
CDR3 protein: ASSLVRGQPLH

J gene: TRBJ1-5
V gene: TRBV6-6
CDR3 protein: ASSYSSYGHRNQPQH

J gene: TRBJ1-4
V gene: TRBV20-1
CDR3 protein: SALRGHLNEKLF

J gene: TRBJ1-1
V gene: TRBV6-5
CDR3 protein: ASSYSRPTVEAF

J gene: TRBJ1-5
V gene: TRBV28
CDR3 protein: ASSLYPGDQPQH

J gene: TRBJ2-2
V gene: TRBV27
CDR3 protein: ASRGTGNTGELF

J gene: TRBJ1-2
V gene: TRBV14
CDR3 protein: ASSQVATYGYT

J gene: TRBJ2-1
V gene: TRBV5-1
CDR3 protein: ASSLQTTGGLF

J gene: TRBJ1-3
V gene: TRBV4-3
CDR3 protein: ASSQEAGAISGNTIY

J gene: TRBJ2-3
V gene: TRBV7-9
CDR3 protein: ASSPSTGTQY

J gene: TRBJ1-2
V gene: TRBV5-1
CDR3 protein: ASSLDVDFYGYT

J gene: TRBJ2-5
V gene: TRBV6-2/TRBV6-3
CDR3 protein: ASRADRGETQY

J gene: TRBJ1-1
V gene: TRBV4-3
CDR3 protein: ASSQEDQGDGVREAF

J gene: TRBJ1-4
V gene: TRBV12-3/TRBV12-4
CDR3 protein: ASSPTGKGGGWEKLF

J gene: TRBJ2-5
V gene: TRBV9
CDR3 protein: ASSGGQPQETQY

J gene: TRBJ2-7
V gene: TRBV11-3
CDR3 protein: ASSFYSSGNYEQY

J gene: TRBJ1-6
V gene: TRBV6-2/TRBV6-3
CDR3 protein: ASSSRTPRGSPLH

J gene: TRBJ1-1
V gene: TRBV7-9
CDR3 protein: ASRNRNTEAF

J gene: TRBJ2-3
V gene: TRBV5-1
CDR3 protein: ASSNPTGPDTQY

J gene: TRBJ1-1
V gene: TRBV6-2/TRBV6-3
CDR3 protein: ASSYSNRVTEAF

J gene: TRBJ2-7
V gene: TRBV3-1
CDR3 protein: ASSQDRGHYEQY

J gene: TRBJ1-1
V gene: TRBV27
CDR3 protein: ASSLRGRRVEAF

J gene: TRBJ2-3
V gene: TRBV20-1
CDR3 protein: SAAPTAGGSTDTQY

J gene: TRBJ2-7
V gene: TRBV20-1
CDR3 protein: SASGRSYEQY

J gene: TRBJ1-1
V gene: TRBV4-3
CDR3 protein: ASSQVVLTEAF

J gene: TRBJ1-2
V gene: TRBV2
CDR3 protein: ASRPTGAVYGYT

J gene: TRBJ1-5
V gene: TRBV7-6
CDR3 protein: ASSPLDRGGGQPQH

J gene: TRBJ2-5
V gene: TRBV4-3
CDR3 protein: ASNQDGSWETQY

J gene: TRBJ2-4
V gene: TRBV2
CDR3 protein: ASSGGLANIQY

J gene: TRBJ2-6
V gene: TRBV24-1
CDR3 protein: ATSDLGAGANVLT

J gene: TRBJ1-5
V gene: TRBV10-3
CDR3 protein: ASRDNFSNQPQH

J gene: TRBJ1-1
V gene: TRBV7-9
CDR3 protein: ASSLQVSMNTEAF

J gene: TRBJ1-5
V gene: TRBV6-2/TRBV6-3
CDR3 protein: ASSQGQPQH

J gene: TRBJ1-2
V gene: TRBV9
CDR3 protein: ASSDRSYGYT

J gene: TRBJ2-3
V gene: TRBV12-3/TRBV12-4
CDR3 protein: ASSFRILARTDTQY

J gene: TRBJ1-3
V gene: TRBV7-9
CDR3 protein: ASSFRGRETGNTIY

J gene: TRBJ1-2
V gene: TRBV7-9
CDR3 protein: ASSKTPQGFQLNYGYT

J gene: TRBJ1-4
V gene: TRBV7-2
CDR3 protein: ASSLGRDEKLF

J gene: TRBJ1-2
V gene: TRBV5-1
CDR3 protein: ASSLEQGSVYGYT

J gene: TRBJ1-5
V gene: TRBV6-5
CDR3 protein: ASRTGQGGNQPQH

J gene: TRBJ2-1
V gene: TRBV4-1
CDR3 protein: ASSPPSGLAGTEQF